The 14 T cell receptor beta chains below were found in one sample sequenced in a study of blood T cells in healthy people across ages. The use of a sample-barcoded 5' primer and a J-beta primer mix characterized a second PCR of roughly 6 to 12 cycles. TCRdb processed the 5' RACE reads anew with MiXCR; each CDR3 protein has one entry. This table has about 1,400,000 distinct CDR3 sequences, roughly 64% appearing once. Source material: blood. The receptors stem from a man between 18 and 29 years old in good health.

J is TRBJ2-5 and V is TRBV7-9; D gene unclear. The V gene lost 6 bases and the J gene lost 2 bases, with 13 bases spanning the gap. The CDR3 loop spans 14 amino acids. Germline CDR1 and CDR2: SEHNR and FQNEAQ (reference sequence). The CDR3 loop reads CASRQGRRQETQYF. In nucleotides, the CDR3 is TGTGCCAGCAGACAAGGGCGCCGGCAAGAGACCCAGTACTTC.

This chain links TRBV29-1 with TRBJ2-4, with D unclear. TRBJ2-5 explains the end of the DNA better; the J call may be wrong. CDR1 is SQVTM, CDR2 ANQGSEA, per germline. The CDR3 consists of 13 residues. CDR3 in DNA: TGCAGCGTTGGGGTGGGGAACCAAGAGACCCAGTACTTC. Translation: CSVGVGNQETQYF.

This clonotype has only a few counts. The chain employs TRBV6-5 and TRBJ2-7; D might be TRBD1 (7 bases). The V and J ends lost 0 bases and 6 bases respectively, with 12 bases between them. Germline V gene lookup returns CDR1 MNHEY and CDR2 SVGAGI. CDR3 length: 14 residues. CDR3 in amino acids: CASSYSRDRGEQYF. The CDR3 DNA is TGTGCCAGCAGTTACTCGCGGGACAGAGGCGAGCAGTACTTC.

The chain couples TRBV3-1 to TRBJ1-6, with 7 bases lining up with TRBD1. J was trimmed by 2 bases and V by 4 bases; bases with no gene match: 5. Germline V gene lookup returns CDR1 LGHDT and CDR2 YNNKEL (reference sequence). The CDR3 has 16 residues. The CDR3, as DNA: TGTGCCAGCAGCCCAGGGGGGTACACCTATAATTCACCCCTCCACTTT. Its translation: CASSPGGYTYNSPLHF.

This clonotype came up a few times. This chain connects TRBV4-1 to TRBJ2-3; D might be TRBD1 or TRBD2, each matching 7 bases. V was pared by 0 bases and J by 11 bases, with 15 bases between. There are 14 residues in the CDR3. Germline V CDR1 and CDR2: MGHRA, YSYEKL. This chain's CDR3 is CASSQDSARGGQYF. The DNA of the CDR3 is TGCGCCAGCAGCCAAGATAGTGCCAGGGGGGGGCAGTATTTT.

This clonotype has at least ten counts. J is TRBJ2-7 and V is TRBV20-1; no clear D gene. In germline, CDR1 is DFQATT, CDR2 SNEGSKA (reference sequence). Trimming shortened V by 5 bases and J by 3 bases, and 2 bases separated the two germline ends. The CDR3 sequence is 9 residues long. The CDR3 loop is CSAGYEQYF. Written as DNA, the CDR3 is TGCAGTGCTGGCTACGAGCAGTACTTC.

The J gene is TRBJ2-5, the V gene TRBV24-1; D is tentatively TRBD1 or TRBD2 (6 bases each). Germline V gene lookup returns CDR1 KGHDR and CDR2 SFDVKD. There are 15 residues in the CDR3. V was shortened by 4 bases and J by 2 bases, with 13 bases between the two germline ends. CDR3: CATSDTGGDQETQYF. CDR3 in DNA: TGTGCCACCAGTGACACCGGGGGCGATCAAGAGACCCAGTACTTC.

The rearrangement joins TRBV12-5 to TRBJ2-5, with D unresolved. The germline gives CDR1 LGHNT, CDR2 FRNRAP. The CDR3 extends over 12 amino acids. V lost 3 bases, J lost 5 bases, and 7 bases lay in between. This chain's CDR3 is CASGFYAETQYF. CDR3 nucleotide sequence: TGTGCTAGTGGTTTCTATGCGGAGACCCAGTACTTC.

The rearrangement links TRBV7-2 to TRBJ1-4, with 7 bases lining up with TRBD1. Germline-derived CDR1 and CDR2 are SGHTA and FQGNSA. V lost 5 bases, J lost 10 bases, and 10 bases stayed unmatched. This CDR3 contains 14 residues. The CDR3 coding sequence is TGTGCCAGCAGCCCAAGGGGGCAGGGTGCAAAACTGTTTTTT. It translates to CASSPRGQGAKLFF.

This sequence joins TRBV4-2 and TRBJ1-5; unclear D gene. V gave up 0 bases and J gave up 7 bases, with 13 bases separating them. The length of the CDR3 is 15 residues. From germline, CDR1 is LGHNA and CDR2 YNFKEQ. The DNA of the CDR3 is TGTGCCAGCAGCCAAGACGGCGGAGCGGGGCAGCCCCAGCATTTT. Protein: CASSQDGGAGQPQHF.

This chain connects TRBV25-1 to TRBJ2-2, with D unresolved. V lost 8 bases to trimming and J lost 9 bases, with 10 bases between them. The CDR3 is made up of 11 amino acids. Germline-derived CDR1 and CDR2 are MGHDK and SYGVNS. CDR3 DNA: TGTGCCAGCGGAGTAAGCCGGGAGCTGTTTTTT. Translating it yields CASGVSRELFF.

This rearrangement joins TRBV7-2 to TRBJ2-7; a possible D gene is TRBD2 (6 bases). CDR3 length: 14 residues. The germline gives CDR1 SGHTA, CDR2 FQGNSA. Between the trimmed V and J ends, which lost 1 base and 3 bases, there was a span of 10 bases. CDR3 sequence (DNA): TGTGCCAGCAGCTTAGTACTAGCTATCTACGAGCAGTACTTC. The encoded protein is CASSLVLAIYEQYF.

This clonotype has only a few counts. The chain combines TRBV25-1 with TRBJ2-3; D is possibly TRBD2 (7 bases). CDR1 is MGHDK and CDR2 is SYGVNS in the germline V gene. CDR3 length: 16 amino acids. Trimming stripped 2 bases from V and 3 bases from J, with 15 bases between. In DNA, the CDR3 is TGTGCCAGCAGTGAAGAGAGGGGGGGAGAGACAGATACGCAGTATTTT. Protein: CASSEERGGETDTQYF. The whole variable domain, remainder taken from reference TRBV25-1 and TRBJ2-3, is EADIYQTPRYLVIGTGKKITLECSQTMGHDKMYWYQQDPGMELHLIHYSYGVNSTEKGDLSSESTVSRIRTEHFPLTLESARPSHTSQYLCASSEERGGETDTQYFGPGTRLTVL.

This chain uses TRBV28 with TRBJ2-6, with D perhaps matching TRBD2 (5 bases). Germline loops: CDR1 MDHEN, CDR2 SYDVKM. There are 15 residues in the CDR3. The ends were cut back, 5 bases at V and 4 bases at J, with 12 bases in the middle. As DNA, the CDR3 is TGTGCCAGCAGTACTCTTTCGGGGGGGGCCAACGTCCTGACTTTC. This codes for CASSTLSGGANVLTF.